This entry describes one TCR beta chain. Its antigen is as yet unknown. The V end lost 0 bases, the J end lost 3 bases, and 10 bases lay between the germline ends. This CDR3 has 14 residues. CDR1 is SGDLS, CDR2 YYNGEE, per germline. Assay used: immunoSEQ multiplex PCR; TCRdb lists only in-frame clones, some missing. The table lists about 97,000 clones, 75% to 95% of them singletons. This entry comes from a study of graft-versus-host responses after intestinal transplantation. The overall study: Recipients were given multivisceral, liver-intestinal, or isolated intestinal transplants.

Study findings and constraints: Recipient marrow showed GvH clones, some seen first in ileum or blood. Peak circulating GvH clone levels were associated with early post-transplant HvG declines.

The receptor's source is a human patient who received an intestinal transplant, so some T cells may come from the graft donor. The chain employs TRBV9 and TRBJ2-7; D perhaps matches TRBD2 (6 bases). The sample in question was PBMCs, obtained roughly 450 days after intestinal transplant. CDR3 in amino acids: CASSVGSGDYEQYF. Here the CDR3 DNA reads TGTGCCAGCAGCGTAGGGTCGGGGGACTACGAGCAGTACTTC.